This entry lists 14 T cell receptor beta chains sequenced from one sample in a study of blood T cell repertoires in COVID-19 (dated by TCRdb to 2018 to 2021). Library generation was performed with the immunoSEQ multiplex PCR assay. This immuneACCESS table, as held by TCRdb, lists in-frame sequences with V and J called but not all clones. Of the missing ones, under half trace to an unresolved V gene in checked studies; the others have no known cause. Present in this sample are over 130,000 clones, about 91% of which were seen just once. Clones ranked in the top ten supply roughly 28% of the sample. Material: peripheral blood. These receptors originate from a human donor in a cohort sampled during active COVID-19.

The chain joins TRBV30 to TRBJ2-7, with 10 bases matching TRBD1. J gave up 2 bases and V 2 bases, and 3 bases lay outside the gene matches. The CDR3 is 14 amino acids. CDR1 and CDR2 (germline): GTSNPN, SVGIG (reference sequence). The CDR3 DNA reads as TGTGCCTGGAGTAGGACAGGGGGACCCTACGAGCAGTACTTC. Amino acids: CAWSRTGGPYEQYF.

This chain links TRBV2 with TRBJ1-1; a weak D match, TRBD1 (6 bases). This CDR3 has 13 residues. With 1 base removed from V and 6 bases from J, the gap between germline ends came to 9 bases. Germline CDR1 is SNHLY and CDR2 is FYNNEI. CDR3 amino acids: CASSEEAGAEAFF. CDR3 nucleotides: TGTGCCAGCAGTGAAGAGGCAGGGGCTGAAGCTTTCTTT.

The chain uses TRBV4-3 and TRBJ2-7; a possible D gene is TRBD2 (6 bases). This CDR3 region has 15 residues. Trimming cost V 1 base and J 2 bases, with 12 bases left between them. Germline V CDR1 and CDR2: LGHNA, YSLEER. Written as DNA, the CDR3 is TGCGCCAGCAGCCAAGGGGTGGGCGGGGCCTACGAGCAGTACTTC. It encodes CASSQGVGGAYEQYF.

V gene TRBV14 combines with J gene TRBJ2-2; 7 bases line up with TRBD2. The germline CDR1 and CDR2 sequences are SGHDN and FVKESK. The CDR3 is 14 amino acids. V lost 5 bases to trimming and J lost 6 bases; unmatched junction nucleotides: 6. This CDR3 reads CASSVLAPAGELFF. The CDR3, as DNA: TGTGCCAGCAGCGTACTAGCGCCGGCCGGGGAGCTGTTTTTT.

This sequence joins TRBV30 and TRBJ2-5; no reliable D call. V was shortened by 1 base and J by 4 bases, with 7 bases between the two germline ends. CDR1 is GTSNPN, CDR2 SVGIG, per germline (reference sequence). This CDR3 comprises 12 residues. The CDR3 here is CAWSASGETQYF. Here the CDR3 DNA reads TGTGCCTGGAGTGCTAGTGGAGAGACCCAGTACTTC. Together with reference TRBV30 and TRBJ2-5, the CDR3 gives the full variable domain: SQTIHQWPATLVQPVGSPLSLECTVEGTSNPNLYWYRQAAGRGLQLLFYSVGIGQISSEVPQNLSASRPQDRQFILSSKKLLLSDSGFYLCAWSASGETQYFGPGTRLLVL.

This rearrangement joins TRBV10-3 to TRBJ1-1; D is undetermined. Trimming shortened V by 2 bases and J by 4 bases, and 11 bases separated the two germline ends. From germline, CDR1 is ENHRY and CDR2 SYGVKD. The CDR3 covers 14 residues. The CDR3 is CAISEGPSSTEAFF. CDR3 bases: TGTGCCATCAGTGAGGGCCCATCCTCCACTGAAGCTTTCTTT.

V gene TRBV27 combines with J gene TRBJ2-5; possibly TRBD1 for D (5 bases). The CDR3 is made up of 15 amino acids. Deletions cut 8 bases from V and 2 bases from J, with 18 bases between. The V gene's germline CDR1 is MNHEY and CDR2 SMNVEV (reference sequence). DNA for the CDR3: TGTGCCAGCCACCTTCTGGACACACAGCAAGAGACCCAGTACTTC. Protein sequence: CASHLLDTQQETQYF.

Details on this clone: The same CDR3 is also encoded by other DNA sequences in this sample. The V gene is TRBV9, the J gene TRBJ1-6, with D possibly being TRBD1 (6 bases). Trimming shortened V by 1 base and J by 7 bases, and 6 bases separated the two germline ends. The CDR3 is 13 residues long. The V gene's germline CDR1 is SGDLS and CDR2 YYNGEE. The CDR3 nucleotides read TGTGCCAGCAGCGTAAGGGGGAATTCACCCCTCCACTTT. It specifies CASSVRGNSPLHF.

The rearrangement links TRBV30 to TRBJ2-7; 8 bases match TRBD2. This CDR3 is built from 14 residues. Germline trimming cut 4 bases from V and 2 bases from J; bases unmatched to any gene: 7. CDR1 and CDR2 (germline): GTSNPN, SVGIG (reference sequence). The DNA of the CDR3 is TGTGCCTGGAAGCGGGCGGGGGGTCCCTACGAGCAGTACTTC. It specifies CAWKRAGGPYEQYF.

A note on this clone: At one of its ends the junction is not consistent with the germline gene, which may arise from a read error. This chain links TRBV12-3 or TRBV12-4 with TRBJ1-1, with 8 bases identical to TRBD1. The CDR3 totals 13 residues. The CDR3 loop reads CASSPPPRTGSNF. In DNA form, the CDR3 reads TGTGCCAGCAGCCCACCACCAAGGACAGGGAGCAACTTT.

The V call is TRBV6-5, the J call TRBJ1-2; 10 bases agree with TRBD1. Germline loops: CDR1 MNHEY, CDR2 SVGAGI. V lost 2 bases and J lost 4; bases outside the gene matches: 4. The CDR3 length is 15 residues. The chain's CDR3 is CASSYGTGVVYGYTF. The CDR3, as DNA: TGTGCCAGCAGTTACGGGACAGGGGTCGTCTATGGCTACACCTTC.

V usage is TRBV7-2 and J usage is TRBJ1-2; 9 nucleotides align to TRBD1. Trimming cost V 6 bases and J 2 bases; bases outside gene matches: 7. The CDR3 length is 15 residues. Germline lookup yields CDR1 SGHTA and CDR2 FQGNSA. The chain's CDR3 is CASRMDRGLNYGYTF. DNA for the CDR3: TGTGCCAGCAGAATGGACAGGGGCTTAAACTATGGCTACACCTTC.

The chain couples TRBV18 to TRBJ2-3; D gene ambiguous. The CDR3 sequence is 16 residues long. CDR1 KGHSH and CDR2 LQKENI come from the germline V gene. Trimming left V 5 bases short and J 2 bases short, with 17 bases between. CDR3 protein: CASSDTKMRSTDTQYF. The CDR3 DNA reads TGTGCCAGCTCAGATACCAAAATGCGCTCCACAGATACGCAGTATTTT.

This clone was seen a single time. The chain links TRBV15 to TRBJ1-4, with D perhaps matching TRBD1 (5 bases). This CDR3 contains 17 residues. The germline CDR1 and CDR2 sequences are LNHNV and YYDKDF (reference sequence). The V end was cut by 0 bases, the J end by 4 bases, with 15 bases between. In DNA form, the CDR3 reads TGTGCCACCAGCAGAGATGGACGACTGGGGCTTAATGAAAAACTGTTTTTT. It is translated as CATSRDGRLGLNEKLFF.